The 3 T cell receptor beta chains in this list originate from one sample, sequenced in a study of metastatic and nonmetastatic thyroid tumors. Patients underwent thyroid surgery, and none had received any treatment before it. TCRdb re-processed the PCR reads through MiXCR. The data hold tens of thousands of clones, with about 17% observed a single time. The sample was blood. The source of these receptors is a male donor with papillary thyroid cancer or a benign thyroid nodule (not recorded which). Some clones in this sample may be carry-over from other donors' samples.

In this sample, this clone turned up many times. The rearrangement joins TRBV11-2 to TRBJ2-1; no reliable D call. The germline V gene encodes CDR1 SGHAT and CDR2 FQNNGV. Between the trimmed V and J ends, which lost 2 bases and 5 bases, there was a span of 7 bases. The CDR3 contains 13 residues. The CDR3, as DNA: TGTGCCAGCAGCTTAAACCAAGACAATGAGCAGTTCTTC. Translating gives CASSLNQDNEQFF.

The table lists this clone with a few counts. This could be a read error, since a much larger clone is one nucleotide away. The rearrangement uses TRBV20-1 and TRBJ2-7; D unresolved. Germline lookup yields CDR1 DFQATT and CDR2 SNEGSKA (reference sequence). The CDR3 contains 12 residues. V was clipped by 0 bases and J by 4 bases, with 7 bases between them. The CDR3 DNA sequence: TGCAGTGCTAGAGATAATGTTTACGAGCAGTACTTC. Translated: CSARDNVYEQYF.

This clone was observed a handful of times. The chain links TRBV12-3 or TRBV12-4 to TRBJ1-1; D might be TRBD1 (5 bases). Trimming took off 1 base at V and 2 bases at J, with 11 bases between the two ends. The CDR3 extends over 15 amino acids. The CDR3 protein is CASSLEAGCNTEAFF. CDR3 coding DNA: TGTGCCAGCAGTTTAGAGGCAGGGTGCAACACTGAAGCTTTCTTT.